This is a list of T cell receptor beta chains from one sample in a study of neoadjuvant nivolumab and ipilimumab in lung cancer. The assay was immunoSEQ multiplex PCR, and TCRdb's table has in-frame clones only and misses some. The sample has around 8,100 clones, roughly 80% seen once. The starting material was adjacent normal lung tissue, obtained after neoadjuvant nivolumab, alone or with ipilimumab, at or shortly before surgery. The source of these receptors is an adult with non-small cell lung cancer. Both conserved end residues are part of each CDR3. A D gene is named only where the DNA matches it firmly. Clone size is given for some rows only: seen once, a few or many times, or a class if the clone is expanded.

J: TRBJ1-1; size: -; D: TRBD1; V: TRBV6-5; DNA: TGTGCCAGCAGTTACCGAACGACAGGGCCTCGTCAAGCTTTCTTT; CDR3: CASSYRTTGPRQAFF
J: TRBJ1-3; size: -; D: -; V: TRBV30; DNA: TGTGCCTGGAGTGGCAGACAGCCTGGAAACACCATATATTTT; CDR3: CAWSGRQPGNTIYF
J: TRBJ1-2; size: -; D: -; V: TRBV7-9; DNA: TGTGCCAGCTCGGTGGGGGGGTCGCACTATGGCTACACCTTC; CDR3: CASSVGGSHYGYTF
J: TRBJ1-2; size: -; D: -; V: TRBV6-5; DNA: TGTGCCAGCAGAGGGGCCCGGACGGGGAACTATGGCTACACCTTC; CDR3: CASRGARTGNYGYTF
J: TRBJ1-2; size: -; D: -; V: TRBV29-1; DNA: TGCAGCGTTGAAGCTGTCGGTTCAAGGCATGGCTACACCTTC; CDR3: CSVEAVGSRHGYTF
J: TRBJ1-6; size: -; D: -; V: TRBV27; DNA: TGTGCCACCAGACAGATCAATTCACCCCTCCACTTT; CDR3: CATRQINSPLHF
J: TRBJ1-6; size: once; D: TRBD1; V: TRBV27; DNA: TGTGCCAGCAAACCTACAGGGGTGCGTAATTCACCCCTCCACTTT; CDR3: CASKPTGVRNSPLHF
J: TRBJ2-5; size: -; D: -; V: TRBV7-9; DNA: TGTGCCAGCAGCTTTGGGACCTTAGAGACCCAGTACTTC; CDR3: CASSFGTLETQYF
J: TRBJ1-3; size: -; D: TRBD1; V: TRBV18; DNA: TGTGCCAGCTCACCCGGACAGGGAGGAGGTGCTGGAAACACCATATATTTT; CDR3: CASSPGQGGGAGNTIYF
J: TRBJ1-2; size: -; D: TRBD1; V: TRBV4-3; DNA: TGCGCCAGCAGCCCGTCACAGGGGAACTATGGCTACACCTTC; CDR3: CASSPSQGNYGYTF
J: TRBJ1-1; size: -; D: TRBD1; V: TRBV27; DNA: TGTGCCAGCAGTTGGGCCAGGGGGTTGAGGACTGAAGCTTTCTTT; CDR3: CASSWARGLRTEAFF
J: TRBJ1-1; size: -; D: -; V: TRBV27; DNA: TGTGCCAGCAAGGGGGGCTTACTCCCGAACACTGAAGCTTTCTTT; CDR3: CASKGGLLPNTEAFF
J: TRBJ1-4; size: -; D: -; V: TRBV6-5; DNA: TGTGCCAGCAGTTACCGCGGCGGAGATGAAAAACTGTTTTTT; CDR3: CASSYRGGDEKLFF
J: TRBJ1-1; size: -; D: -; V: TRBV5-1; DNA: TGCGCCAGCAGCTTGCCCAACCTGAACACTGAAGCTTTCTTT; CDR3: CASSLPNLNTEAFF
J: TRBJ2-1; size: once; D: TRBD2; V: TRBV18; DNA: TGTGCCAGCTCACCAATCCCGCGGGCCTCCGGGAGGGATGAGCAGTTCTTC; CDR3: CASSPIPRASGRDEQFF
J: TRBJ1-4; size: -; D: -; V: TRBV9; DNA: TGTGCCAGCAGCGTAGGGACCCAGGCCAATGAAAAACTGTTTTTT; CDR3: CASSVGTQANEKLFF
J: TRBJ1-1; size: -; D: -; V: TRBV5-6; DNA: TGTGCCAGCAGCTTGGGTGACCGTGGCAGACAAGCTTTCTTT; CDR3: CASSLGDRGRQAFF
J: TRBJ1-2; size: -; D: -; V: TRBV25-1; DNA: TGTGCCAGCAGTGAATTATTTGACGAAAATGGCTACACCTTC; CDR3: CASSELFDENGYTF